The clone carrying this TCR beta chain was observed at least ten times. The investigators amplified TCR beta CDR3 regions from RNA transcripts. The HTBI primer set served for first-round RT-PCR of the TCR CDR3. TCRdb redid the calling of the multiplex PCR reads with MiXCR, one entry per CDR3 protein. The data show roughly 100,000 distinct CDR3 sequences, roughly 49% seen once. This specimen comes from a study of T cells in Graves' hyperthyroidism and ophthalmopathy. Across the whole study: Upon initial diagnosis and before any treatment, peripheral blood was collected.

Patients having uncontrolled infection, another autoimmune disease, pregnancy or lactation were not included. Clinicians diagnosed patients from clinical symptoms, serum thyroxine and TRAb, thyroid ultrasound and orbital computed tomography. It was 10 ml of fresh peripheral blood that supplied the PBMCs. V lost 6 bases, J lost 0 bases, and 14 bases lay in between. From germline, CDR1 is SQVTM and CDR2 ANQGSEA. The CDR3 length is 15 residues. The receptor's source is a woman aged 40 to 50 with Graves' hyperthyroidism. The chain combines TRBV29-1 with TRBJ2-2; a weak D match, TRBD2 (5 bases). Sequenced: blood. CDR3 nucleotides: TGCAGCGTGGAGGACGGGCAGGCGAACACCGGGGAGCTGTTTTTT. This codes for CSVEDGQANTGELFF.